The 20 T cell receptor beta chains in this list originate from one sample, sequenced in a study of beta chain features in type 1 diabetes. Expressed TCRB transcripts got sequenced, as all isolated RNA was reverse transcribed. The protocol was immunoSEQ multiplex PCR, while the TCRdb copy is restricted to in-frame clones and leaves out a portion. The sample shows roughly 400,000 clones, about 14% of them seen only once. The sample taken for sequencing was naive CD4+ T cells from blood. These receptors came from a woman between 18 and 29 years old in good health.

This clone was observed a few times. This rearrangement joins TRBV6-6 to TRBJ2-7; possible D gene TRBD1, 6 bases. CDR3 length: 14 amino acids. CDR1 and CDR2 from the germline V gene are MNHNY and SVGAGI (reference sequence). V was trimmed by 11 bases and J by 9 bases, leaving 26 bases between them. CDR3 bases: TGTGCCGGCTCCTACAGGGACCGCGGATCTGGGCAGTACTTC. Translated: CAGSYRDRGSGQYF.

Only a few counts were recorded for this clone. The CDR3 nucleotides are TGTGCCAGCAGTTATGACTCGTTGAATGAGCAGTTCTTC. Protein product: CASSYDSLNEQFF. The rearrangement joins TRBV6-5 to TRBJ2-1, with unresolved D. CDR3 length: 13 amino acids. Germline-derived CDR1 and CDR2 are MNHEY and SVGAGI. V was trimmed by 3 bases and J by 7 bases, leaving 10 bases between them.

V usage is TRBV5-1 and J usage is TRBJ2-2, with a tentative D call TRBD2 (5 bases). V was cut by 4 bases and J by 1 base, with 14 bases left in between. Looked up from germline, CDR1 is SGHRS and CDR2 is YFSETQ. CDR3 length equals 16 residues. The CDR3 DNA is TGCGCCAGCAGCCTGGTTGGAGGACTGAACACCGGGGAGCTGTTTTTT. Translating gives CASSLVGGLNTGELFF.

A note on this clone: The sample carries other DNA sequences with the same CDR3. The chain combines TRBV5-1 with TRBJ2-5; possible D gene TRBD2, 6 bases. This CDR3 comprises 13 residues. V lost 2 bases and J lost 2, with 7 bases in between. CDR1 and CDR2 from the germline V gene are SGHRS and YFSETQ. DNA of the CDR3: TGCGCCAGCAGCTTTGGGGGGCAAGAGACCCAGTACTTC. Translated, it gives CASSFGGQETQYF.

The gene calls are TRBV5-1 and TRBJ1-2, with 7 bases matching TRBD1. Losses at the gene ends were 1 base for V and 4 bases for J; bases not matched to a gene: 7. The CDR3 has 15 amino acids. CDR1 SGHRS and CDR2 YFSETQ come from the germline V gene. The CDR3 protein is CASSLLRQGSYGYTF. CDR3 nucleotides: TGCGCCAGCAGCTTGCTCCGACAGGGCTCCTATGGCTACACCTTC.

This CDR3 is CASSLSLISGRTAYEQYF. CDR3 bases: TGCGCCAGCAGCTTGTCCTTGATCAGCGGGAGGACGGCCTACGAGCAGTACTTC. J is TRBJ2-7 and V is TRBV5-1, with 9 bases matching TRBD2. This CDR3 has 18 residues. Germline V lookup: CDR1 SGHRS, CDR2 YFSETQ. V lost 1 base, J lost 2 bases, and 13 bases stayed unmatched.

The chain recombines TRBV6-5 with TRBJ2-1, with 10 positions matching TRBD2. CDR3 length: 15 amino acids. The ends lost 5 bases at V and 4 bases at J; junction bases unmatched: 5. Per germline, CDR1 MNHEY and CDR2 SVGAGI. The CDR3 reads CASSRTSGRYNEQFF. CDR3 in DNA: TGTGCCAGCAGTCGGACTAGCGGACGTTACAATGAGCAGTTCTTC.

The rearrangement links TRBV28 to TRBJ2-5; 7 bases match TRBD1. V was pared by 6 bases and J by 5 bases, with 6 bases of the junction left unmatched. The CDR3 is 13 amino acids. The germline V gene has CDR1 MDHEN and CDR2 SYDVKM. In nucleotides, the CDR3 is TGTGCCAGCAGCCTGACAGGGTTCGAGACCCAGTACTTC. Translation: CASSLTGFETQYF.

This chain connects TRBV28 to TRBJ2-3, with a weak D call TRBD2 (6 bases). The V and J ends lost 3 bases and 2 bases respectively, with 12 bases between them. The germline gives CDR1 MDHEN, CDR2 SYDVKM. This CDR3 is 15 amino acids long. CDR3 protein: CASSLGGAHTDTQYF. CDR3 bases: TGTGCCAGCAGTTTGGGCGGGGCACACACAGATACGCAGTATTTT.

As DNA, the CDR3 is TGCGCCAGCAGCCTAGACAGGGATCAGCCCCAGCATTTT. It translates to CASSLDRDQPQHF. V is TRBV4-3 and J is TRBJ1-5; 7 nucleotides line up with TRBD1. Germline lookup yields CDR1 LGHNA and CDR2 YSLEER. CDR3 length equals 13 residues. Trimming at V came to 4 bases and at J to 5 bases, leaving 2 bases not matched to a gene.

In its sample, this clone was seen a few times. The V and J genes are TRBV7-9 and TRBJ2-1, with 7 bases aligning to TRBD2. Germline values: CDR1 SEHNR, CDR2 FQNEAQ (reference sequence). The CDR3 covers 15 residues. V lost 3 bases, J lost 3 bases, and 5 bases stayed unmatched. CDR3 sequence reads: CASSFPGLNYNEQFF. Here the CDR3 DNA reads TGTGCCAGCAGCTTCCCGGGACTAAACTACAATGAGCAGTTCTTC.

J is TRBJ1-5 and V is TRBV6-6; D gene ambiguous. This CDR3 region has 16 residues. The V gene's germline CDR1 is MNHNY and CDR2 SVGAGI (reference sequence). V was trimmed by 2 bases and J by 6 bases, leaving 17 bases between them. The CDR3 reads CASSYQRLTPGQPQHF. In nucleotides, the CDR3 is TGTGCCAGCAGTTACCAGCGCCTAACACCCGGTCAGCCCCAGCATTTT.

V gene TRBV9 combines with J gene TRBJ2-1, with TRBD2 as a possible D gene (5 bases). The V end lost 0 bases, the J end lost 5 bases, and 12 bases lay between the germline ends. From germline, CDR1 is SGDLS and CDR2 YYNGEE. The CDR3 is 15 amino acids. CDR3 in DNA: TGTGCCAGCAGCGTAGAGGCGGGTATACACAATGAGCAGTTCTTC. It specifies CASSVEAGIHNEQFF.

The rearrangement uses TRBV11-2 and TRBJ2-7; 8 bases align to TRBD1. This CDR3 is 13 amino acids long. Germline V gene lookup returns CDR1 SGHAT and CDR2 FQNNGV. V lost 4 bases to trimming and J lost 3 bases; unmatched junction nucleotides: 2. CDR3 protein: CASSWGQDYEQYF. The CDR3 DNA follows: TGTGCCAGCAGCTGGGGACAGGACTACGAGCAGTACTTC.

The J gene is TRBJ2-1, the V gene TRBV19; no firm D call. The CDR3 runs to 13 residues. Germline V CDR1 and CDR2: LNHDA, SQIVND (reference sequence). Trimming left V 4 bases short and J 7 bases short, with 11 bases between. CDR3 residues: CASSTLLENEQFF. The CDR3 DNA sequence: TGTGCCAGTAGTACCCTTCTAGAGAATGAGCAGTTCTTC.

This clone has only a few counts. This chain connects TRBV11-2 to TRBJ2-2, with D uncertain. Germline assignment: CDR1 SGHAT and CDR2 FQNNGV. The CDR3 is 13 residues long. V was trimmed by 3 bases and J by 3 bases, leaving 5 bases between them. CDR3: CASSFQYTGELFF. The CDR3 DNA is TGTGCCAGCAGCTTTCAGTACACCGGGGAGCTGTTTTTT.

CDR3 in amino acids: CAWRSRGAKNIQYF. Here the CDR3 DNA reads TGTGCCTGGAGATCCAGGGGGGCCAAAAACATTCAGTACTTC. The genes are TRBV30 and TRBJ2-4, with 7 nucleotides matching TRBD1. The CDR3 is 14 residues long. Trimming took 3 bases from V and 1 from J; bases not matched to a gene: 3. Germline CDR1 GTSNPN, CDR2 SVGIG (reference sequence). Looking up the rest from reference TRBV30 and TRBJ2-4 gives the full variable domain: SQTIHQWPATLVQPVGSPLSLECTVEGTSNPNLYWYRQAAGRGLQLLFYSVGIGQISSEVPQNLSASRPQDRQFILSSKKLLLSDSGFYLCAWRSRGAKNIQYFGAGTRLSVL.

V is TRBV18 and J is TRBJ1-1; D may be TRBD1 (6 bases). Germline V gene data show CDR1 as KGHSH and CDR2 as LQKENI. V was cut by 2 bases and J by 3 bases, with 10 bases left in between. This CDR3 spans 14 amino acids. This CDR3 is CASSPWEGDTEAFF. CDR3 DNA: TGTGCCAGCTCACCATGGGAGGGGGACACTGAAGCTTTCTTT.

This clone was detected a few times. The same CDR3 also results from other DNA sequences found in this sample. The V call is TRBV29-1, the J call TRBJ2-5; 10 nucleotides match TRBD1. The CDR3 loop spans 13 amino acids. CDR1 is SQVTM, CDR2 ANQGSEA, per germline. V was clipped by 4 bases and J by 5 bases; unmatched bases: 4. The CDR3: CSVGQGAGETQYF. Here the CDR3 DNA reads TGCAGCGTTGGACAGGGGGCCGGCGAGACCCAGTACTTC.

The CDR3 DNA reads as TGTGCCAGCACCCCCGTGGGGGAGGTTAATGAAAAACTGTTTTTT. It encodes CASTPVGEVNEKLFF. V gene TRBV28 combines with J gene TRBJ1-4; perhaps TRBD1 as D (5 bases). The CDR3 sequence is 15 residues long. The V and J ends lost 7 bases and 4 bases respectively, with 16 bases between them. Germline lookup yields CDR1 MDHEN and CDR2 SYDVKM.